These 3 T cell receptor beta chains came from one sample sequenced in a study of persistence of HIV-infected CD4 T cells. An overlapping HIV-1 Gag peptide pool stimulated these cells at about 1 ug/peptide/mL. CD40L/CD69 double-negative CD45RO-high memory CD4+ T cells were collected. The immunoSEQ assay was version 4, run in survey mode. Method: immunoSEQ multiplex PCR; TCRdb's copy keeps in-frame clones and lacks some. The profile covers approximately 36,000 clones, with over 65% appearing a single time and about 5% taken by the ten largest. No antigen has been assigned to these receptors. Specimen: cultured CD4+ T cells from PBMCs, collected from a patient who received antiretroviral therapy. Receptors were obtained from an adult with HIV. The donor label of this sample is uncertain.

The chain is built from TRBV5-8 and TRBJ2-4; D is perhaps TRBD1 (5 bases). The CDR3 totals 15 residues. Looked up from germline, CDR1 is SGHTS and CDR2 is YDEGEE. The V end was cut by 2 bases, the J end by 2 bases, with 11 bases between. The CDR3: CASSLDKGSKNIQYF. The CDR3 region has the DNA TGTGCCAGCAGCTTAGACAAGGGGTCCAAAAACATTCAGTACTTC.

This chain uses TRBV3-1 (or the pseudogene TRBV3-2) with TRBJ1-4; no clear D gene. V was trimmed by 3 bases and J by 2 bases, leaving 13 bases between them. Germline CDR1 LGHDT, CDR2 YNNKEL (reference sequence). The CDR3 has 16 residues. CDR3 residues: CASSQRTFGTNEKLFF. CDR3 DNA: TGTGCCAGCAGCCAGAGGACGTTCGGCACTAATGAAAAACTGTTTTTT.

This rearrangement joins TRBV3-1 (or the pseudogene TRBV3-2) to TRBJ2-1; tentatively, D is TRBD1 or TRBD2 (5 bases each). Germline-derived CDR1 and CDR2 are LGHDT and YNNKEL (reference sequence). The CDR3 sequence is 17 residues long. V gave up 0 bases and J gave up 0 bases, with 12 bases separating them. CDR3 DNA sequence: TGTGCCAGCAGCCAAGATCGGGGCGCCTACTCCTACAATGAGCAGTTCTTC. Protein product: CASSQDRGAYSYNEQFF.